Here is one T cell receptor (beta chain) with its context. This sample was taken from a study of blood T cell repertoires in COVID-19. At the level of the study: Donors in the United States, Italy and Spain gave samples during acute or convalescent COVID-19.

The repertoire was sequenced with immunoSEQ multiplex PCR; TCRdb's copy has only in-frame clones and lacks some. The table has some 130,000 clones, around nine tenths seen once. This CDR3 has 15 amino acids. Germline loops: CDR1 DFQATT, CDR2 SNEGSKA (reference sequence). The ends were cut back, 3 bases at V and 3 bases at J, with 14 bases in the middle. This receptor was taken from a woman in her 70s with COVID-19, enrolled during active disease. This chain links TRBV20-1 with TRBJ2-2; a possible D gene is TRBD2 (5 bases). Material: peripheral blood. This chain's CDR3 is CSASEGSRDTGELFF. The CDR3 region has the DNA TGCAGTGCTAGTGAAGGGAGTAGGGACACCGGGGAGCTGTTTTTT.